This T cell receptor (beta chain) was sequenced for a study of blood T cell repertoires in COVID-19. TCRdb keeps only in-frame clones here, not all; method: immunoSEQ multiplex PCR. The sample contains about 130,000 clones, around three quarters of which appear only once. CDR3 length: 14 amino acids. The ends lost 3 bases at V and 3 bases at J; junction bases unmatched: 5. Germline values: CDR1 LGHNA, CDR2 YNFKEQ. This clonotype originated in a man aged 35 to 55 with active or convalescent COVID-19. This chain links TRBV4-2 with TRBJ2-7; 7 bases fit TRBD1. Sequences were obtained from peripheral blood. The CDR3 sequence: CASSHRQGSYEQYF. In nucleotides, the CDR3 is TGTGCCAGCAGCCACCGACAGGGTAGCTACGAGCAGTACTTC.